The 6 T cell receptor beta chains in this list originate from one sample, sequenced in a study of blood T cell repertoires in COVID-19. The repertoire was sequenced with immunoSEQ multiplex PCR; TCRdb's copy has only in-frame clones and lacks some. The sample lists about 150,000 clones, 75% to 90% occurring once. Sequenced: peripheral blood. The receptors derive from a woman in her seventies with acute or convalescent COVID-19.

The rearrangement uses TRBV19 and TRBJ1-1; D may be TRBD1 (5 bases). The CDR3 has 16 amino acids. Germline V CDR1 and CDR2: LNHDA, SQIVND (reference sequence). V lost 0 bases and J lost 3, with 14 bases in between. The chain's CDR3 is CASSIDKSREDTEAFF. In DNA form, the CDR3 reads TGTGCCAGTAGTATAGATAAGAGCAGGGAGGACACTGAAGCTTTCTTT. Full variable domain (missing parts from reference TRBV19 and TRBJ1-1): DGGITQSPKYLFRKEGQNVTLSCEQNLNHDAMYWYRQDPGQGLRLIYYSQIVNDFQKGDIAEGYSVSREKKESFPLTVTSAQKNPTAFYLCASSIDKSREDTEAFFGQGTRLTVV.

The V call is TRBV16, the J call TRBJ2-7; 9 bases line up with TRBD1. Looked up from germline, CDR1 is KGHSY and CDR2 is FQNENV. With 2 bases clipped from V and 5 bases from J, the junction kept 7 bases outside the gene matches. This CDR3 is 15 amino acids long. The CDR3: CASSQPGGQGHEQYV. CDR3 nucleotide sequence: TGTGCCAGCAGCCAACCGGGGGGACAGGGACACGAGCAGTACGTC.

V and J are TRBV30 and TRBJ1-1; maybe TRBD1 (5 bases). There are 11 residues in the CDR3. The V end was cut by 1 base, the J end by 6 bases, with 6 bases between. Germline lookup yields CDR1 GTSNPN and CDR2 SVGIG (reference sequence). This CDR3 is CAWSGGAEAFF. As DNA, the CDR3 is TGTGCCTGGAGTGGGGGGGCTGAAGCTTTCTTT.

The rearrangement links TRBV7-9 to TRBJ1-3, with 7 bases aligning to TRBD1. The CDR3 has 15 residues. From germline, CDR1 is SEHNR and CDR2 FQNEAQ (reference sequence). The V and J ends lost 5 bases and 4 bases, in that order; junction bases with no gene match: 8. The CDR3 DNA follows: TGTGCCAGCAGCGTTACAGGGGTGAGGGGAAACACCATATATTTT. As protein: CASSVTGVRGNTIYF.

The V call is TRBV19, the J call TRBJ1-2; D may be TRBD1 (5 bases). The germline V gene encodes CDR1 LNHDA and CDR2 SQIVND (reference sequence). V was clipped by 4 bases and J by 8 bases, with 23 bases between them. The CDR3 is 16 residues long. The CDR3 nucleotides read TGTGCCAGTAGTAAAGAGGGACTGGGGAGTGTCGGAGGCTACACCTTC. This translates into CASSKEGLGSVGGYTF.

This clone is a singleton in its sample. The chain recombines TRBV6-2 or TRBV6-3 with TRBJ2-4; D possibly corresponds to TRBD1 (5 bases). The V gene's germline CDR1 is MNHEY and CDR2 SVGEGT. CDR3 length: 17 residues. V shed 5 bases and J shed 0 bases, with 17 bases lying between them. CDR3: CASSPLGAALAKNIQYF. DNA of the CDR3: TGTGCCAGCAGTCCGCTAGGGGCAGCACTAGCCAAAAACATTCAGTACTTC.